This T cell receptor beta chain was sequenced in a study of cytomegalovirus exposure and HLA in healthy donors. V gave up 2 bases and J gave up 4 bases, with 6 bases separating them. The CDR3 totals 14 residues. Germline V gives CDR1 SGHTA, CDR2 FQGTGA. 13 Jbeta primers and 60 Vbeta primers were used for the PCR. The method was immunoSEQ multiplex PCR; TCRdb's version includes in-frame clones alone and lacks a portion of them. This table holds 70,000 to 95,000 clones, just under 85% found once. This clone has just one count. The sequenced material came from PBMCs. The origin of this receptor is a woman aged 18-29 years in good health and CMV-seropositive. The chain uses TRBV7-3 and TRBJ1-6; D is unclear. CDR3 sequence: CASSLGAYNSPLHF. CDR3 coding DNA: TGTGCCAGCAGCTTAGGAGCGTATAATTCACCCCTCCACTTT.